Listed below are T cell receptor beta chains from one sample, sequenced in a study of technical replicates of blood from a few donors. Only in-frame clones appear in the TCRdb table, and some are missing; sequencing was by immunoSEQ multiplex PCR. The data hold about 80,000 clones, with over 75% observed a single time. The material sequenced was T cells isolated from PBMCs. These receptors were taken from a human donor in good health. Both conserved end residues are part of each CDR3. A D gene is named only where the DNA matches it firmly. Clone size is not always given. Where it is, it says once, few, many or a class for expanded clones.

J,V,D,size,CDR3,DNA
TRBJ1-2,TRBV19,-,-,CASNQGSGYTF,TGTGCCAGTAACCAGGGCTCTGGCTACACCTTC
TRBJ1-2,TRBV27,TRBD1,-,CASSLRTGIGYTF,TGTGCCAGCAGTTTACGGACAGGGATTGGCTACACCTTC
TRBJ1-1,TRBV19,-,-,CASSSYRENTEAFF,TGTGCCAGTAGTTCTTACAGGGAGAACACTGAAGCTTTCTTT
TRBJ1-5,TRBV4-1,TRBD1,-,CASSNTGGYSNQPQHF,TGCGCCAGCAGCAACACAGGGGGTTATAGCAATCAGCCCCAGCATTTT
TRBJ1-1,TRBV19,-,-,CASSIGRNTEAFF,TGTGCCAGTAGTATAGGGAGGAACACTGAAGCTTTCTTT
TRBJ2-2,TRBV9,TRBD2,-,CASSLLLAGGTGELFF,TGTGCCAGCAGCCTCCTACTAGCGGGAGGTACCGGGGAGCTGTTTTTT
TRBJ2-1,TRBV9,-,-,CASSVEGGRNEQFF,TGTGCCAGCAGCGTAGAGGGGGGGCGCAATGAGCAGTTCTTC
TRBJ1-3,TRBV6-5,-,-,CASSYSGPGNTIYF,TGTGCCAGCAGTTACTCGGGGCCTGGAAACACCATATATTTT
TRBJ1-2,TRBV9,-,-,CASSDHGQNYGYTF,TGTGCCAGCAGCGACCACGGACAGAACTATGGCTACACCTTC
TRBJ1-1,TRBV27,TRBD1,-,CASKGDQDRVTEAFF,TGTGCCAGCAAGGGGGATCAGGACAGGGTTACTGAAGCTTTCTTT
TRBJ2-7,TRBV2,-,-,CASSDPSYEQYF,TGTGCCAGCAGTGACCCGTCCTACGAGCAGTACTTC
TRBJ2-3,TRBV30,-,-,CAWKGGGVDTQYF,TGTGCCTGGAAGGGCGGAGGGGTGGATACGCAGTATTTT
TRBJ2-1,TRBV2,TRBD1,-,CASRTGGSYNEQFF,TGTGCCAGCAGGACAGGGGGCTCCTACAATGAGCAGTTCTTC
TRBJ1-2,TRBV18,-,once,CASSGDSGFNYGYTF,TGTGCCAGCTCAGGTGACAGCGGGTTTAACTATGGCTACACCTTC
TRBJ2-7,TRBV2,TRBD1,-,CASSSGTGFYEQYF,TGTGCCAGCAGTTCCGGGACAGGGTTTTACGAGCAGTACTTC
TRBJ2-3,TRBV28,TRBD2,-,CASSKSGRVRTDTQYF,TGTGCCAGCAGTAAAAGCGGGAGGGTGCGCACAGATACGCAGTATTTT
TRBJ2-3,TRBV9,TRBD2,-,CASSTRTSGRDTQYF,TGTGCCAGCAGCACCCGGACTAGCGGGAGAGATACGCAGTATTTT
TRBJ2-1,TRBV7-3,TRBD2,-,CASSPLAGGNNEQFF,TGTGCCAGCAGCCCGCTAGCGGGAGGTAACAATGAGCAGTTCTTC
TRBJ1-2,TRBV7-3,-,-,CASSLPGYGYTF,TGTGCCAGCAGCTTACCAGGGTATGGCTACACCTTC
TRBJ2-1,TRBV15,-,-,CATSSRLVYSYNEQFF,TGTGCCACCAGCAGTCGCCTAGTCTACTCCTACAATGAGCAGTTCTTC
TRBJ2-4,TRBV2,-,-,CASSEDDWKRPLAKNIQYF,TGTGCCAGCAGTGAAGACGATTGGAAGCGGCCTCTAGCCAAAAACATTCAGTACTTC
TRBJ2-3,TRBV7-9,-,-,CASRRSGSGTDTQYF,TGTGCCAGCAGGAGGTCCGGGAGCGGCACAGATACGCAGTATTTT
TRBJ2-3,TRBV5-1,-,once,CASSLGTSLSTDTQYF,TGCGCCAGCAGCTTGGGAACTAGCCTGAGCACAGATACGCAGTATTTT
TRBJ1-2,TRBV27,-,-,CASSLRGSYYGYTF,TGTGCCAGCAGTTTGAGAGGCAGCTACTATGGCTACACCTTC
TRBJ2-1,TRBV7-9,TRBD1,-,CASSSQGAEPYNEQFF,TGTGCCAGCAGCTCACAGGGGGCTGAGCCCTACAATGAGCAGTTCTTC
TRBJ1-2,TRBV27,-,-,CASSLGALGYGYTF,TGTGCCAGCAGTTTAGGGGCGCTGGGCTATGGCTACACCTTC